The rows below give T cell receptor beta chains drawn from one sample of a study of control samples from healthy donors and cancer patients. The method was immunoSEQ multiplex PCR; TCRdb's version includes in-frame clones alone and lacks a portion of them. Of some 410,000 clones listed, 75% to 95% are singletons. Sequencing was carried out using PBMCs. Receptor source: a man aged 40-49 years with head and neck cancer. CDR3s include the opening cysteine and the closing phenylalanine or tryptophan. The order of the fields is D gene, J gene, V gene, clone size, CDR3 DNA, CDR3 protein. The D gene is left open where the match is weak. Only some rows state a clone size, as once, few, many or a class for expanded clones.

-	TRBJ2-5	TRBV5-1	-	TGCGCCAGCGGTTTAGGTGTGGGAGAGACCCAGTACTTC	CASGLGVGETQYF
-	TRBJ2-7	TRBV7-2	-	TGTGCCAGCAGCCCCTATCCTGGACAGACCTACGAGCAGTACTTC	CASSPYPGQTYEQYF
-	TRBJ2-6	TRBV6-6	-	TGTGCCAGCAGTTACGGGGGTCGGTCAGGGGCCAACGTCCTGACTTTC	CASSYGGRSGANVLTF
TRBD1	TRBJ1-5	TRBV6-5	-	TGTGCCAGCAGAAGACAGGGAGGTCAGCCCCAGCATTTT	CASRRQGGQPQHF
-	TRBJ1-4	TRBV30	-	TGTGCCGGGTTGGGGGGGCGGCGGAGGGAACTGTTTTTT	CAGLGGRRRELFF
TRBD1	TRBJ1-2	TRBV12-3/TRBV12-4	-	TGTGCCAGCAGTTTGACAGGGGACACGGGCTACACCTTC	CASSLTGDTGYTF
TRBD2	TRBJ2-7	TRBV11-1	-	TGTGCCAGCAGCGCCCGGGAGGTAGCGGGGGTCAACGAGCAGTACTTC	CASSAREVAGVNEQYF
TRBD2	TRBJ2-1	TRBV7-2	-	TGTGCCAGCAGTTCTCAGCGGGGAGAATCCTACAATGAGCAGTTCTTC	CASSSQRGESYNEQFF
-	TRBJ2-7	TRBV11-2	-	TGTGCCAGCAGCTTAGGACAAATCTACGAGCAGTACTTC	CASSLGQIYEQYF
-	TRBJ1-1	TRBV4-3	-	TGCGCCAGCAGCCAGAAGAACTCTGGGGGCACTGAAGCTTTCTTT	CASSQKNSGGTEAFF
-	TRBJ1-2	TRBV28	-	TGTGCCAGCAGTTTTGCCAAGGAAAGGCGCTACACCTTC	CASSFAKERRYTF
-	TRBJ2-3	TRBV28	few	TGTGCCAGCACCCAGCCCTTAACGGGGACTAGCACAGATACGCAGTATTTT	CASTQPLTGTSTDTQYF
TRBD1	TRBJ1-5	TRBV6-6	-	TGTGCCAGCAGGGCCGGGGACAGGCAGAATCAGCCCCAGCATTTT	CASRAGDRQNQPQHF
-	TRBJ2-5	TRBV7-9	-	TGTGCCAGCAGCTTAGCTTGGGAGACCCAGTACTTC	CASSLAWETQYF
-	TRBJ2-1	TRBV5-4	-	TGTGCCAGCAGCCAGGGGGGGCCCAACTCCTACAATGAGCAGTTCTTC	CASSQGGPNSYNEQFF
-	TRBJ2-1	TRBV9	few	TGTGCCAGCAGCGTAGACAATGAGCAGTTCTTC	CASSVDNEQFF
-	TRBJ1-5	TRBV30	-	TGTGCCTGGAGTGCGGGCTCCAATCAGCCCCAGCATTTT	CAWSAGSNQPQHF
TRBD1	TRBJ1-2	TRBV9	once	TGTGCCAGCAGCGTGACAGGGGGTGGGAATGGCTACACCTTC	CASSVTGGGNGYTF
-	TRBJ1-4	TRBV7-9	once	TGTGCCAGCAGCCCAACGGGGGGGGTTGCAACTAATGAAAAACTGTTTTTT	CASSPTGGVATNEKLFF
TRBD1	TRBJ1-2	TRBV2	-	TGTGCCAGCACCGGACAGGTGCATGGCTACACCTTC	CASTGQVHGYTF
-	TRBJ1-4	TRBV2	-	TGTGCCAGCAGGAATGAAAAACTGTTTTTT	CASRNEKLFF
-	TRBJ2-1	TRBV3-1/TRBV3-2	-	TGTGCCAGCAGCCAAACGGGAATAGCGGCCTACTACAATGAGCAGTTCTTC	CASSQTGIAAYYNEQFF
-	TRBJ2-5	TRBV3-1/TRBV3-2	-	TGTGCCAGCAGCCCTCGCCAGGAATTACTCGCCAGGGAAAGGTTAGAGACCCAGTACTTC	CASSPRQELLARERLETQYF